The 13 T cell receptor beta chains given below trace back to one sample, sequenced in a study of T cell changes during pregnancy in multiple sclerosis. TCRdb's table, derived via immunoSEQ multiplex PCR, lists solely in-frame clones and lacks some. Of fewer than 80,000 clones listed, about 93% are singletons. The sequences come from CD4+ T cells from peripheral blood mononuclear cells, collected after pregnancy. Source of these receptors: a female donor with multiple sclerosis, enrolled in a pregnancy study.

This chain joins TRBV4-3 and TRBJ1-1, with a tentative D call TRBD1 (5 bases). The CDR3 loop spans 14 amino acids. CDR1 and CDR2 from the germline V gene are LGHNA and YSLEER. V was trimmed by 5 bases and J by 4 bases, leaving 14 bases between them. The CDR3 here is CASSTTGVGTEAFF. As DNA, the CDR3 is TGCGCCAGCAGCACAACAGGAGTCGGCACTGAAGCTTTCTTT.

This chain joins TRBV2 and TRBJ2-1; D is perhaps TRBD2 (6 bases). The CDR3 contains 15 residues. CDR1 is SNHLY and CDR2 is FYNNEI in the germline V gene. The germline V and J ends were trimmed by 4 bases and 0 bases, with 10 bases remaining between them. The CDR3 DNA reads as TGTGCCAGCAGTGGTGGGGGGAGCTCCTACAATGAGCAGTTCTTC. It codes for CASSGGGSSYNEQFF.

This rearrangement joins TRBV6-6 to TRBJ2-3, with 12 bases matching TRBD1. The CDR3 loop spans 14 amino acids. From germline, CDR1 is MNHNY and CDR2 SVGAGI (reference sequence). V gave up 8 bases and J gave up 5 bases; unmatched junction bases: 5. The CDR3 DNA reads TGTGCCAGCGGGGACAGGGGGCCAATAGATACGCAGTATTTT. As protein: CASGDRGPIDTQYF.

A single count supports this clone. The chain has TRBV5-1 and TRBJ2-7, with 13 positions matching TRBD2. The germline V gene encodes CDR1 SGHRS and CDR2 YFSETQ. J lost 2 bases, V lost 4 bases, and 12 bases had no gene match. The CDR3 contains 18 residues. The CDR3 loop reads CASSPGLAGVGGPYEQYF. DNA for the CDR3: TGCGCCAGCAGCCCTGGACTAGCGGGAGTGGGGGGACCCTACGAGCAGTACTTC.

CDR3 in DNA: TGCGCCAGCAGCCGAGAGAAAAAATCTGACTATGGCTACACCTTC. Translating gives CASSREKKSDYGYTF. The chain joins TRBV5-1 to TRBJ1-2; D call uncertain. The CDR3 loop spans 15 amino acids. V shed 4 bases and J shed 3 bases, with 16 bases lying between them. CDR1 is SGHRS and CDR2 is YFSETQ in the germline V gene.

This chain joins TRBV28 and TRBJ1-1; TRBD1 is a possible D gene (6 bases). Germline V gene sequence: CDR1 MDHEN, CDR2 SYDVKM. Trimming removed 6 bases from V and 4 bases from J, with 12 bases in between. The CDR3 contains 13 residues. The CDR3 is CASRLDRLTEAFF. The CDR3 nucleotides are TGTGCCAGCAGACTCGACAGGCTCACTGAAGCTTTCTTT.

This chain links TRBV5-1 with TRBJ2-7, with D possibly being TRBD2 (6 bases). Germline V gene lookup returns CDR1 SGHRS and CDR2 YFSETQ. The V end was cut by 4 bases, the J end by 2 bases, with 13 bases between. The CDR3 covers 14 residues. CDR3 in amino acids: CASSMGGGPYEQYF. DNA of the CDR3: TGCGCCAGCAGCATGGGGGGAGGACCCTACGAGCAGTACTTC.

CDR3 bases: TGTGCCAGTAGATCCGGGACAGGGTCGGAAAAACTGTTTTTT. Amino acids: CASRSGTGSEKLFF. The chain recombines TRBV19 with TRBJ1-4; 9 bases match TRBD1. Per germline, CDR1 LNHDA and CDR2 SQIVND (reference sequence). The CDR3 spans 14 residues. The trim removed 6 bases at V and 8 bases at J, leaving 7 bases unmatched.

In its sample, this clone was seen once. The rearrangement links TRBV6-4 to TRBJ2-7, with a weak D call TRBD2 (7 bases). Trimming took 6 bases from V and 3 from J, leaving 24 bases between them. Per germline, CDR1 MRHNA and CDR2 SNTAGT. CDR3 length: 17 residues. The chain's CDR3 is CASRITNRGKRDYEQYF. The CDR3 region has the DNA TGTGCCAGCAGAATAACCAATAGGGGGAAGCGGGACTACGAGCAGTACTTC.

The CDR3 DNA sequence: TGTGCCAGCACCGGACAGGCTAGCAATCAGCCCCAGCATTTT. Encoded protein: CASTGQASNQPQHF. The gene calls are TRBV6-6 and TRBJ1-5; the match to TRBD1 covers 7 bases. Germline CDR1 reads MNHNY; CDR2 reads SVGAGI (reference sequence). Trimming at V came to 7 bases and at J to 0 bases, leaving 3 bases not matched to a gene. CDR3 length equals 14 residues.

The V and J genes are TRBV5-1 and TRBJ2-1, with TRBD2 matching over 9 bases. J gave up 1 base and V 4 bases, and 15 bases lay outside the gene matches. The CDR3 extends over 19 amino acids. Germline V gives CDR1 SGHRS, CDR2 YFSETQ. The CDR3 loop reads CASSPQGAGGPKSYNEQFF. For the CDR3, the DNA is TGCGCCAGCAGCCCCCAGGGAGCGGGAGGTCCCAAATCCTACAATGAGCAGTTCTTC.

The CDR3 DNA sequence: TGTGCCGTTCGGGCAGGGGACACGAACACCGGGGAGCTGTTTTTT. Its translation: CAVRAGDTNTGELFF. The rearrangement joins TRBV19 to TRBJ2-2, with a tentative D call TRBD1 (6 bases). Germline V gene data show CDR1 as LNHDA and CDR2 as SQIVND (reference sequence). This CDR3 is built from 15 residues. Between the trimmed V and J ends, which lost 11 bases and 0 bases, there was a span of 16 bases.

The rearrangement joins TRBV6-6 to TRBJ2-5; 9 bases are shared with TRBD2. The junction had 16 bases not matched to a gene; V was cut back by 10 bases and J by 7 bases. This CDR3 has 15 amino acids. CDR1 and CDR2 from the germline V gene are MNHNY and SVGAGI (reference sequence). The CDR3 sequence: CATEGLARSRGTQYF. The CDR3 bases are TGTGCCACCGAGGGACTAGCAAGGTCAAGAGGGACCCAGTACTTC.